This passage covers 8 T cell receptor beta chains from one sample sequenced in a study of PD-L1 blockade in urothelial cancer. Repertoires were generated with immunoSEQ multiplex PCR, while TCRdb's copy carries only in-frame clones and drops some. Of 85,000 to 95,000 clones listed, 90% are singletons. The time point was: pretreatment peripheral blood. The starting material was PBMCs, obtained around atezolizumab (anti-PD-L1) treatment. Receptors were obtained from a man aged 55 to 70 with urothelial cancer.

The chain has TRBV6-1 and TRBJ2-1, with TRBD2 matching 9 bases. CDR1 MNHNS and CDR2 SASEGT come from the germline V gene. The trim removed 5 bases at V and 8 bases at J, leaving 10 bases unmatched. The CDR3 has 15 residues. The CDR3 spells CASSPAGGFIDEQFF. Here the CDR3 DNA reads TGTGCCAGCAGTCCAGCGGGGGGCTTTATAGATGAGCAGTTCTTC.

The CDR3 protein is CASSLGGVNTEAFF. The DNA for the CDR3 is TGCGCCAGCAGCTTGGGCGGGGTGAACACTGAAGCTTTCTTT. The V gene is TRBV5-1, the J gene TRBJ1-1, with no clear D. V lost 0 bases and J 0 bases, leaving 6 bases between the germline ends. From germline, CDR1 is SGHRS and CDR2 YFSETQ. The CDR3 has 14 amino acids.

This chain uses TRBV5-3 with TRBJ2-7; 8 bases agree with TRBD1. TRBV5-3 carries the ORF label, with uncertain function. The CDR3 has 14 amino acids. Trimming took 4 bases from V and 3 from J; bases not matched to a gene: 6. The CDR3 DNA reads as TGTGCCAGAAGCGAGGACAGGGTGTACTACGAGCAGTACTTC. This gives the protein CARSEDRVYYEQYF.

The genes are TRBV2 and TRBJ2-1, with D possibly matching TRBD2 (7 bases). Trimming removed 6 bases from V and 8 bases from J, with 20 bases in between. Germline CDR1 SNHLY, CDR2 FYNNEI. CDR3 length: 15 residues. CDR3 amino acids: CASRGGDLGYDEQFF. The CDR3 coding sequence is TGTGCCAGCAGAGGGGGGGACTTGGGATACGATGAGCAGTTCTTC. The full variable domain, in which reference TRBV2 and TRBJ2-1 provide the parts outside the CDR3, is EPEVTQTPSHQVTQMGQEVILRCVPISNHLYFYWYRQILGQKVEFLVSFYNNEISEKSEIFDDQFSVERPDGSNFTLKIRSTKLEDSAMYFCASRGGDLGYDEQFFGPGTRLTVL.

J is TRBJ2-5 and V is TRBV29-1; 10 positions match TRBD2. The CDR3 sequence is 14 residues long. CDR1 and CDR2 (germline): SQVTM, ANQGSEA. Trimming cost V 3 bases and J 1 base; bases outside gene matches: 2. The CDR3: CSVDPSGGQETQYF. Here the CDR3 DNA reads TGCAGCGTTGATCCTAGCGGGGGCCAAGAGACCCAGTACTTC.

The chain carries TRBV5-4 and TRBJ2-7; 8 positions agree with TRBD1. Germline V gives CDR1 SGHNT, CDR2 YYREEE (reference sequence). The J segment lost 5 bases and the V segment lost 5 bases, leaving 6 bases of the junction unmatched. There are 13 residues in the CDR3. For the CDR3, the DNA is TGTGCCAGCAGTCAACCGGGACAGGACGAGCAGTACTTC. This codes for CASSQPGQDEQYF.

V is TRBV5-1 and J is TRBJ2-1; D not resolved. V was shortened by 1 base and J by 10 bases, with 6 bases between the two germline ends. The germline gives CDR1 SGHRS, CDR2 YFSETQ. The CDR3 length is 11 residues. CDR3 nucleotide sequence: TGCGCCAGCAGCTTGTCGAGCGAGCAGTTCTTC. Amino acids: CASSLSSEQFF.

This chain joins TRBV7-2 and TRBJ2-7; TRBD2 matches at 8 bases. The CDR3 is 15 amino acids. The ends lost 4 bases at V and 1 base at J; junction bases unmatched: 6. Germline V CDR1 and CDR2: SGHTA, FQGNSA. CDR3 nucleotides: TGTGCCAGCAGCTCCACGGGGGGGAGTTCCTACGAGCAGTACTTC. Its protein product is CASSSTGGSSYEQYF.